This entry lists 5 T cell receptor beta chains sequenced from one sample in a study of long-term antiretroviral therapy in people with HIV. Survey-level resolution applied to immunoSEQ assay v3.0. Here immunoSEQ multiplex PCR was the method, and the copy in TCRdb shows in-frame clones only, minus some. The table has 18,000 or so clones, around 80% seen once. The sequences come from unsorted PBMCs, collected at the start of antiretroviral therapy, before treatment. The receptors stem from a woman aged 40 to 49 with HIV.

CDR3 coding DNA: TGCGCCAGCAGGGGACTACAGGGGGGCGGAGATGAGCAGTTCTTC. Amino acid sequence: CASRGLQGGGDEQFF. The V and J genes are TRBV5-1 and TRBJ2-1, with D maybe TRBD1 (8 bases). The germline CDR1 and CDR2 sequences are SGHRS and YFSETQ. The CDR3 runs to 15 residues. Trimming took 5 bases from V and 8 from J, leaving 20 bases between them. Together with reference TRBV5-1 and TRBJ2-1, the CDR3 gives the full variable domain: KAGVTQTPRYLIKTRGQQVTLSCSPISGHRSVSWYQQTPGQGLQFLFEYFSETQRNKGNFPGRFSGRQFSNSRSEMNVSTLELGDSALYLCASRGLQGGGDEQFFGPGTRLTVL.

This clone turned up a few times. V is TRBV11-3 and J is TRBJ2-7; D call uncertain. The V gene lost 5 bases and the J gene lost 3 bases, with 8 bases spanning the gap. The CDR3 extends over 12 amino acids. Germline assignment: CDR1 SGHNT and CDR2 YENEEA. Written as DNA, the CDR3 is TGTGCCAGCAGCCCAGGCGGCTACGAGCAGTACTTC. This encodes CASSPGGYEQYF.

This clone was seen a few times. The chain couples TRBV7-8 to TRBJ2-7; 8 nucleotides agree with TRBD1. CDR1 is SGHVS and CDR2 is FQNEAQ in the germline V gene. V shed 1 base and J 1 base; nucleotides not matched to a gene: 6. The CDR3 is 16 residues long. The CDR3 nucleotides are TGTGCCAGCAGCTTAGTGGACAGGGAACTTTCCTACGAGCAGTACTTC. It codes for CASSLVDRELSYEQYF.

The rearrangement uses TRBV11-3 and TRBJ1-3, with D unclear. The CDR3 runs to 15 residues. V gave up 9 bases and J gave up 0 bases, with 15 bases separating them. Germline V CDR1 and CDR2: SGHNT, YENEEA. CDR3 DNA: TGTGCCAGGATCCTTCGGGTCCACTCTGGAAACACCATATATTTT. This sequence encodes CARILRVHSGNTIYF. The entire variable domain, with the rest obtained from reference TRBV11-3 and TRBJ1-3, is as follows: EAGVVQSPRYKIIEKKQPVAFWCNPISGHNTLYWYLQNLGQGPELLIRYENEEAVDDSQLPKDRFSAERLKGVDSTLKIQPAELGDSAVYLCARILRVHSGNTIYFGEGSWLTVV.

This clone is judged medium-sized. The chain carries TRBV5-4 and TRBJ2-7, with 8 nucleotides matching TRBD2. The CDR3 totals 15 residues. Germline V CDR1 and CDR2: SGHNT, YYREEE (reference sequence). V dropped 4 bases and J dropped 5; count of bases not matched to a gene: 11. The CDR3 nucleotides are TGTGCCAGCAGCATACGGGGGGGCGGATCCGACGAGCAGTACTTC. This encodes CASSIRGGGSDEQYF.